Detailed here is one TCR beta chain. This sample is drawn from a study of T cell changes during pregnancy in multiple sclerosis. This table comes from immunoSEQ multiplex PCR, and its TCRdb copy is limited to in-frame clones, with some not included. Among about 18,000 clones listed, more than 75% were seen once. Sequenced here: CD8+ T cells from peripheral blood mononuclear cells, sampled after pregnancy. The receptor's source is a female donor with multiple sclerosis, enrolled in a pregnancy study.

The CDR3 coding sequence is TGTGCCAGCAGTTACCAGGGAAGCACAGATACGCAGTATTTT. This translates into CASSYQGSTDTQYF. The rearrangement uses TRBV6-4 and TRBJ2-3, with a tentative D call TRBD1 (5 bases). There are 14 residues in the CDR3. The germline V and J ends were trimmed by 5 bases and 0 bases, with 9 bases remaining between them. Germline V gene data show CDR1 as MRHNA and CDR2 as SNTAGT.